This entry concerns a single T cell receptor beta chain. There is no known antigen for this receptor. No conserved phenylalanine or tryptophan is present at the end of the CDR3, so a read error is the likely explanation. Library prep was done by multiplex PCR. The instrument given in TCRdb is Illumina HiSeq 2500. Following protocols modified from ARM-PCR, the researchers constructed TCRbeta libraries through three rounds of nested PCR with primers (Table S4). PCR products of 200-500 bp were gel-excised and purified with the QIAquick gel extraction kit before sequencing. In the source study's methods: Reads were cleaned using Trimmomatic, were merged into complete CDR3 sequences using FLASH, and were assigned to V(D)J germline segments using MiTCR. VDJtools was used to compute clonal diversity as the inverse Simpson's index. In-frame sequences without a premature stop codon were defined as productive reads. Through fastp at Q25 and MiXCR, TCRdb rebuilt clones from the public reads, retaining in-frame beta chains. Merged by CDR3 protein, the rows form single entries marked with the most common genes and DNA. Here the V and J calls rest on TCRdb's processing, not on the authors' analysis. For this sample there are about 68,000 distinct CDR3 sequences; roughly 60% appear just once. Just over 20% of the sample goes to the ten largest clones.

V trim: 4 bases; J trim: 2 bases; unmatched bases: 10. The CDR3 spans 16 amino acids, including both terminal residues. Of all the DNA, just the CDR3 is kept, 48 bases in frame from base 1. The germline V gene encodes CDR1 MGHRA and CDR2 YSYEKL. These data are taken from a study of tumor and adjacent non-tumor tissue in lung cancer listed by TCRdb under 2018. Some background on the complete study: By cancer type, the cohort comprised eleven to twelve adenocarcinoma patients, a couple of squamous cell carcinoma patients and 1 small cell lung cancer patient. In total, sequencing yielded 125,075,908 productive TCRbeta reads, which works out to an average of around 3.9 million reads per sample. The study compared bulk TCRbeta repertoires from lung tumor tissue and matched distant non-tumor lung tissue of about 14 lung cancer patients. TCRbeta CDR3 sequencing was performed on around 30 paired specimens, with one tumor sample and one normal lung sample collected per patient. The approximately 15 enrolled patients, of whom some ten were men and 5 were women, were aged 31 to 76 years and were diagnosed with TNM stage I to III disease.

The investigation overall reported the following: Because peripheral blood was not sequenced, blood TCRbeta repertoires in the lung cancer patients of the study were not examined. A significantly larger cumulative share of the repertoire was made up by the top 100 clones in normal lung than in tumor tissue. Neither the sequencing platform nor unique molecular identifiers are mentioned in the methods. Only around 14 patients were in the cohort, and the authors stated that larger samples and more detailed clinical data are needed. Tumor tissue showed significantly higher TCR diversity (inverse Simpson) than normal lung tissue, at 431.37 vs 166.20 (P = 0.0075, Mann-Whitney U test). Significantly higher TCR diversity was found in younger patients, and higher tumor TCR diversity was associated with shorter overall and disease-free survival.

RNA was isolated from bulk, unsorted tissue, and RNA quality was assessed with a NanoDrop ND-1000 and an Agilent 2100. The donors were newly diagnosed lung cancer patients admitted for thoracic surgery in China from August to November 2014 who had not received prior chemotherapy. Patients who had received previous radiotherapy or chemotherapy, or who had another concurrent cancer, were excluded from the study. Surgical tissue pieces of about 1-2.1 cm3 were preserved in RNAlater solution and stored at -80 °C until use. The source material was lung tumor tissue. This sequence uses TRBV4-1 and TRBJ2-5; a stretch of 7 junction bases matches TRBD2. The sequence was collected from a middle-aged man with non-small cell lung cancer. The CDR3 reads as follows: CASSLRPSGAQETQYS. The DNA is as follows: TGCGCCAGCAGCCTCCGCCCCAGCGGGGCTCAAGAGACCCAGTACTCC.